Below, one T cell receptor beta chain is given with its context. No antigen is known for it. One end of the junction is discordant with germline, which a read error may explain. This sample stems from a study of blood T cells in healthy people across ages (dated by TCRdb to 2013 to 2016). About the study as a whole: Template switching captured roughly one uniquely barcoded TCR beta cDNA molecule per two T cells in model experiments. To avoid experimental bias, donors of different ages were distributed randomly across sequencing lanes. For two donors (one aged 18 to 30 and one aged 80 or older), the study analyzed two additional independent replicas of 1 million unique cDNA reads from the same blood draw. Using deep sequencing normalized with unique cDNA molecular identifiers, the study measured how TCR beta repertoire diversity changes with age. Four age groups were formed from the donors: young (average 16 years), middle-aged (approximately 40), aged (about 62) and long-lived (about 80). Paper-wide results and their limitations: Total diversity estimates from one million sequenced T cells were considered lower bounds and underestimates. Because the CMV infection status of the donors was unknown, age-related changes in expanded clonotypes may potentially have been confounded. As age increased, observed TCR beta diversity per million T cells dropped in a roughly linear way, and a significant reduction was already evident by age about 40. Bulk unsorted PBMC profiling prevented conclusive comparison of naive and antigen-experienced compartments. The percentage of naive T cells measured by flow cytometry correlated strongly with observed TCR beta diversity. Compared with the aged group, the long-lived group had more naive CD4+ T cells, fewer expanded clones and increased TCR diversity, a pattern suggesting age selection.

Systemically healthy Caucasian individuals from Russia, approximately 39 in total and aged roughly 6 to 100 years, were included as donors. Each donor gave around 9.8 milliliters of peripheral blood, collected into EDTA-treated Vacutainer tubes. Ficoll-Paque density-gradient centrifugation was used to isolate PBMCs, with at least 7 million per sample. Total RNA was extracted from PBMCs with Trizol reagent, with at least 6 micrograms obtained per sample. For every donor, an aliquot of PBMCs went through flow cytometry to measure the percentages of naive CD45RAhigh/CD27high T cells. From the cysteine through the phenylalanine, the CDR3 covers 13 amino acids. Only CDR3 DNA is held: 39 bases, read in frame from base 1. Libraries were built with 5' RACE. The instrument was an Illumina HiSeq 2500. A second PCR of 7 to 11 cycles was run with a J-beta primer mix and a sample-barcoded 5' primer. A unique molecular identifier was introduced onto each TCR beta cDNA molecule by a template-switch 5' adaptor carrying 12 random nucleotides. Each sample yielded at least 2.5 million CDR3-containing paired-end reads. The Mint cDNA synthesis kit, primed by a TRBC-specific oligonucleotide, was used to synthesize first-strand cDNA from all RNA. All cDNA was treated with uracil-DNA glycosylase and then went through a first 18-cycle PCR with the universal primers M1SS and BC2_uni_R. From the authors' description of their analysis: For normalization, 1 million high-quality reads, each with a distinct molecular identifier, were randomly selected from each sample. Reads sharing molecular identifiers were discarded rather than binned into consensus sequences. MiTCR, set to a Q25 quality threshold and the strictest error-elimination algorithm, was used for CDR3 identification, clonotype clustering and error correction. Lower-bound total TCR beta diversity was estimated with a nonparametric unseen species model using Euler transformation. TCRdb's own reprocessing of the public reads used fastp at Q25 and MiXCR and kept productive beta chains. Every entry covers one CDR3 protein and lists the most common genes and DNA from its rows. The V and J calls shown here were made by TCRdb, not taken from the authors' results. Within this sample are about 1.5 million distinct CDR3 sequences, with less than 45% of them counted one time only. The ten biggest clones cover roughly 3.7% of the sample.

The chain is made from TRBV12-3 or TRBV12-4 and TRBJ2-3, with no reliable assignment of the D segment. Sequenced: blood. The receptor was derived from a woman under 30 in good health. The CDR3 corresponds to CVSSLLGKETQYF. DNA sequence: TGTGTCAGCAGTTTATTAGGGAAGGAAACGCAGTATTTT.